Listed below are T cell receptor beta chains from one sample, sequenced in a study of shared clonotypes between healthy human individuals. The data were produced by immunoSEQ multiplex PCR, yet TCRdb's version contains in-frame clones alone and is incomplete. Of 170,000 or so clones listed, approximately 61% are singletons. The specimen was memory CD4+ T cells sorted from blood. The receptors originated from a man younger than 40 in good health. CDR3s include the opening cysteine and the closing phenylalanine or tryptophan. A D gene is named only where the DNA matches it firmly. Size is omitted from some rows. Given values are once, few, many or a class for expanded clones.

j_call v_call clone_size d_call cdr3_aa cdr3_nt
TRBJ1-2 TRBV5-6 - - CASSLGWVDGYTF TGTGCCAGCAGCTTGGGGTGGGTAGATGGCTACACCTTC
TRBJ2-1 TRBV29-1 many - CSVEKGQGDEQFF TGCAGCGTTGAAAAGGGTCAGGGCGATGAGCAGTTCTTC
TRBJ2-5 TRBV20-1 - - CSAFKETQYF TGCAGTGCATTTAAAGAGACCCAGTACTTC
TRBJ1-2 TRBV5-1 - TRBD1 CASSLGQGGYTF TGTGCCAGCAGCTTAGGACAGGGGGGCTACACCTTC
TRBJ1-5 TRBV9 - - CASSVDAGSNQPQHF TGTGCCAGCAGCGTAGATGCAGGGAGCAATCAGCCCCAGCATTTT
TRBJ1-2 TRBV5-6 once - CASGRGHSGDGYTF TGTGCCAGCGGAAGAGGCCATAGCGGGGATGGCTACACCTTC
TRBJ2-7 TRBV11-2 - - CASSPLRARYEQYF TGTGCCAGCAGCCCATTACGGGCTCGGTACGAGCAGTACTTC
TRBJ1-5 TRBV5-8 - - CASSPNRGTENQPQHF TGTGCCAGCAGCCCTAATAGGGGGACCGAAAATCAGCCCCAGCATTTT
TRBJ2-7 TRBV5-4 - - CASSLGTVSIYEQYF TGTGCCAGCAGCTTGGGGACAGTCTCAATATACGAGCAGTACTTC
TRBJ1-2 TRBV28 - - CASSLFLSFESGKSRNYGYTF TGTGCCAGCAGTTTATTTTTGTCGTTTGAGTCAGGGAAATCCCGAAACTATGGCTACACCTTC
TRBJ1-2 TRBV1 - - CTSSQSYGYTF TGCACCAGCAGCCAGTCGTATGGCTACACCTTC
TRBJ2-1 TRBV14 - - CASSQYRLLYNEQFF TGTGCCAGCAGCCAGTATCGCCTACTATACAATGAGCAGTTCTTC
TRBJ2-2 TRBV29-1 - - CSVEVGANTGELFF TGCAGCGTTGAAGTTGGGGCGAACACCGGGGAGCTGTTTTTT
TRBJ2-7 TRBV28 many TRBD1 CASSLPTGGIGYEQYF TGTGCCAGCAGTTTGCCGACAGGGGGCATAGGCTACGAGCAGTACTTC
TRBJ2-2 TRBV7-3 - - CASSPEPLTGELFF TGTGCCAGCAGCCCAGAACCTCTCACCGGGGAGCTGTTTTTT
TRBJ2-5 TRBV25-1 - TRBD1 CASSQSWDRIQETQYF TGTGCCAGCAGTCAAAGCTGGGACAGAATCCAAGAGACCCAGTACTTC
TRBJ2-3 TRBV5-1 - TRBD2 CASTTGLAALWGTDTQYF TGCGCCAGCACTACGGGACTAGCGGCCCTATGGGGCACAGATACGCAGTATTTT
TRBJ2-7 TRBV6-6 few TRBD1 CASSRQGNEQYF TGTGCCAGCAGTAGACAGGGGAACGAGCAGTACTTC
TRBJ2-7 TRBV14 - - CASSQRDFPSYEQYF TGTGCCAGCAGCCAGAGGGACTTCCCCTCCTACGAGCAGTACTTC
TRBJ1-2 TRBV6-5 - TRBD1 CASSYSGQGRSGYTF TGTGCCAGCAGTTACTCGGGACAGGGCAGAAGTGGCTACACCTTC
TRBJ1-2 TRBV5-6 - - CASSDRSDYYGYTF TGTGCCAGCAGTGACCGGAGCGACTACTATGGCTACACCTTC
TRBJ1-3 TRBV11-2 - - CASSTPTGAGNTIYF TGTGCCAGCAGCACCCCCACGGGGGCTGGAAACACCATATATTTT